Reported below is one T cell receptor beta chain. These data are taken from a study of blood T cell repertoires in COVID-19. In the study overall: The samples span acute and convalescent COVID-19 from the United States, Italy and Spain. The analysed material was cDNA or gDNA that came from T cells, B-cell-depleted T cells, or PBMCs.

Data came from immunoSEQ multiplex PCR; TCRdb stores just in-frame clones and leaves some out. The data hold about 250,000 clones, with 65% to 90% observed a single time. Trimming took 5 bases from V and 5 from J; bases not matched to a gene: 1. The V gene's germline CDR1 is DFQATT and CDR2 SNEGSKA (reference sequence). The CDR3 runs to 11 residues. Sample: PBMCs or T cells enriched from blood (not recorded which). This TCR was sampled from a woman aged 45 to 65 with acute COVID-19. The V and J genes are TRBV20-1 and TRBJ1-2; TRBD1 agrees at 8 bases. CDR3: CSARQGYGYTF. As DNA, the CDR3 is TGCAGTGCTCGACAGGGGTATGGCTACACCTTC.